The present T cell receptor (beta chain) was sequenced within a study of blood T cell repertoires in COVID-19. Study details: Sample material is recorded as cDNA or gDNA derived from T cells, B-cell-depleted T cells, or PBMCs.

The repertoire was sequenced with immunoSEQ multiplex PCR; TCRdb's copy has only in-frame clones and lacks some. The sample lists about 260,000 clones; less than 90% were seen once. The CDR3 is 13 residues long. Trimming shortened V by 4 bases and J by 1 base, and 6 bases separated the two germline ends. Germline V gene data show CDR1 as SGHNT and CDR2 as YYREEE (reference sequence). J is TRBJ1-5 and V is TRBV5-4, with no clear D. The sample was peripheral blood. This receptor was identified in a man between 60 and 75 years old who had recovered from COVID-19. The CDR3 region is CASSSDSNQPQHF. The DNA of the CDR3 is TGTGCCAGCAGCAGCGACAGCAATCAGCCCCAGCATTTT. Full variable domain (remainder filled in from reference TRBV5-4 and TRBJ1-5): ETGVTQSPTHLIKTRGQQVTLRCSSQSGHNTVSWYQQALGQGPQFIFQYYREEENGRGNFPPRFSGLQFPNYSSELNVNALELDDSALYLCASSSDSNQPQHFGDGTRLSIL.